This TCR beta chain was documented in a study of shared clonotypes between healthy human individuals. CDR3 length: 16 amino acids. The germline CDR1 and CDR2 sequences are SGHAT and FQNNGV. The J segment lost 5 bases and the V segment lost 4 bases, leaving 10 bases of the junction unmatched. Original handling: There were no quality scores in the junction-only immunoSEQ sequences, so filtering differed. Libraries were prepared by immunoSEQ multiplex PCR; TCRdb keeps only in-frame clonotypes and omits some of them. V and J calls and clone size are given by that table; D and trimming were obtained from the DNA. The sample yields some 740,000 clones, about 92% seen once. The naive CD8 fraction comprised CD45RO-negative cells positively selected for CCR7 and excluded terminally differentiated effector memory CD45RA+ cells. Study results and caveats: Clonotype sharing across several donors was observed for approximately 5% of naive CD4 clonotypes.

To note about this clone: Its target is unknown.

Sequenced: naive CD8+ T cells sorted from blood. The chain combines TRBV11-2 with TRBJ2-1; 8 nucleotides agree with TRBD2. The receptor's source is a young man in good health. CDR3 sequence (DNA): TGTGCCAGCAGCTGGGGAAGCGGGAGACGGGACAATGAGCAGTTCTTC. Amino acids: CASSWGSGRRDNEQFF.